This section outlines one TCR beta chain sequence together with its context. This sample is drawn from a study of cytomegalovirus exposure and HLA in healthy donors. The CDR3 is 18 amino acids. CDR1 is MDHEN, CDR2 SYDVKM, per germline. Losses at the gene ends were 5 bases for V and 5 bases for J; bases not matched to a gene: 20. PCR used 60 Vbeta primers and 13 Jbeta primers. Sequencing used immunoSEQ multiplex PCR; TCRdb keeps in-frame clones, though not all of them. Here the sample spans about 190,000 clones, approximately 81% being singletons. The source is a boy aged 10-17 years in good health and CMV-seronegative. The rearrangement joins TRBV28 to TRBJ2-7; the match to TRBD1 covers 8 bases. Source material: PBMCs. The CDR3 protein is CASSPTPLRSYRGNEQYF. In DNA form, the CDR3 reads TGTGCCAGCAGTCCAACACCCCTTAGAAGCTACAGGGGGAACGAGCAGTACTTC. Full variable domain (rest looked up from reference TRBV28 and TRBJ2-7): DVKVTQSSRYLVKRTGEKVFLECVQDMDHENMFWYRQDPGLGLRLIYFSYDVKMKEKGDIPEGYSVSREKKERFSLILESASTNQTSMYLCASSPTPLRSYRGNEQYFGPGTRLTVT.